This record covers a single T cell receptor (beta chain). The method was immunoSEQ multiplex PCR; TCRdb's version includes in-frame clones alone and lacks a portion of them. The sample includes approximately 220,000 clones, approximately 85% of them seen just once. This sample was taken from a study of blood T cell repertoires in COVID-19. For the study at large: T cells, B-cell-depleted T cells, or PBMCs supplied cDNA or gDNA.

Germline V gene lookup returns CDR1 WSHSY and CDR2 SAAADI. After removal of 8 bases from V and 4 bases from J, the junction contained 8 bases not matched to a gene. The CDR3 is 14 residues long. The receptor was derived from a woman in her seventies with acute or convalescent COVID-19. V gene TRBV10-2 combines with J gene TRBJ2-3; 8 bases map to TRBD2. The sequencing input was peripheral blood. CDR3 nucleotide sequence: TGCGCCAGCCAGGCGGCGGGGGGACCAGATACGCAGTATTTT. Its translation: CASQAAGGPDTQYF.